This entry describes one T cell receptor beta chain. Alongside a J-beta primer mix, a sample-barcoded 5' primer served in a second PCR lasting about 7 to 12 cycles. One entry per CDR3 protein results from TCRdb running MiXCR on the 5' RACE reads. The data contain around 1,000,000 distinct CDR3 sequences, about 23% of them singletons. This sample is drawn from a study of blood T cells in healthy people across ages. The CDR3 extends over 14 amino acids. Trimming shortened V by 4 bases and J by 5 bases, and 12 bases separated the two germline ends. Germline values: CDR1 SEHNR, CDR2 FQNEAQ (reference sequence). These same data were also listed under a study on T cells of mothers and their children.

This receptor was identified in a girl aged 2-10 years in good health. Sequencing was carried out using blood. V is TRBV7-9 and J is TRBJ2-4; D remains ambiguous. In DNA form, the CDR3 reads TGTGCCAGCAGCTCCTGGAACGTGGAAAACATTCAGTACTTC. Protein product: CASSSWNVENIQYF.